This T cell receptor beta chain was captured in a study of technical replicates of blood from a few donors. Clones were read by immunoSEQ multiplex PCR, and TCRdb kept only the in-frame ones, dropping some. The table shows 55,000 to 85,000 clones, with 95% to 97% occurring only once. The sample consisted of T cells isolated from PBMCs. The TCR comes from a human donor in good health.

CDR3: CAWSASGNYGYTF. Written as DNA, the CDR3 is TGTGCCTGGAGTGCCTCTGGCAACTATGGCTACACCTTC. The rearrangement joins TRBV30 to TRBJ1-2; D ambiguous. The CDR3 runs to 13 residues. V lost 1 base and J 2 bases, leaving 8 bases between the germline ends. Germline loops: CDR1 GTSNPN, CDR2 SVGIG (reference sequence).